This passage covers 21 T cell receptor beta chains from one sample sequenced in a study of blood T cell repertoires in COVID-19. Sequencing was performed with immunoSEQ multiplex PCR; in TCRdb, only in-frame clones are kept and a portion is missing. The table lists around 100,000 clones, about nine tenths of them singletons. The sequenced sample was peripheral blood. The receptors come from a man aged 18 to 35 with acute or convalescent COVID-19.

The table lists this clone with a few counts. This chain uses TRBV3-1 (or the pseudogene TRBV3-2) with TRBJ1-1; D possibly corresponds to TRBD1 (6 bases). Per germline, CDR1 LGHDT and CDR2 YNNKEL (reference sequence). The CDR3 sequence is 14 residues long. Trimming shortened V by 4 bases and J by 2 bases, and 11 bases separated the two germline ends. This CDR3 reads CASSPLTGNTEAFF. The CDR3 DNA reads TGTGCCAGCAGCCCTTTGACAGGTAACACTGAAGCTTTCTTT.

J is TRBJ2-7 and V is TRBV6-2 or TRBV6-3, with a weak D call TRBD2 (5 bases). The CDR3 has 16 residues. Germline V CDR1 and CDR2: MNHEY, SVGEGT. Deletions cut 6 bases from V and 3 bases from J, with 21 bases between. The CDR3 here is CASSLERAVGNYEQYF. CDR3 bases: TGTGCCAGCAGCCTCGAGAGGGCAGTTGGAAACTACGAGCAGTACTTC.

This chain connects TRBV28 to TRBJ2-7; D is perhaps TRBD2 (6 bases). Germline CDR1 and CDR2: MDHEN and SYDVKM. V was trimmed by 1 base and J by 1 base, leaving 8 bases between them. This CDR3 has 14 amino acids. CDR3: CASSLSGASYEQYF. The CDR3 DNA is TGTGCCAGCAGTTTATCGGGAGCGTCCTACGAGCAGTACTTC. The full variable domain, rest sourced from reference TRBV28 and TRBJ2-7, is DVKVTQSSRYLVKRTGEKVFLECVQDMDHENMFWYRQDPGLGLRLIYFSYDVKMKEKGDIPEGYSVSREKKERFSLILESASTNQTSMYLCASSLSGASYEQYFGPGTRLTVT.

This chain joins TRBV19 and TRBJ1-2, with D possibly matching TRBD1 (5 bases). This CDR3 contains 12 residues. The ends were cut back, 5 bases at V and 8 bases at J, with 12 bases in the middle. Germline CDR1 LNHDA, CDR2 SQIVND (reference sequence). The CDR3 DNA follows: TGTGCCAGTAGTTCTTCAGGGAACGGCTACACCTTC. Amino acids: CASSSSGNGYTF.

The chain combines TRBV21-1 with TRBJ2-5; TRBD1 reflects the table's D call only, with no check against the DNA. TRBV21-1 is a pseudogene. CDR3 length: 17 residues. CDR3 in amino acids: CASSNHPGQGGEETQYF. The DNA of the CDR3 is TGTGCCAGCAGCAACCACCCGGGACAGGGAGGGGAAGAGACCCAGTACTTC.

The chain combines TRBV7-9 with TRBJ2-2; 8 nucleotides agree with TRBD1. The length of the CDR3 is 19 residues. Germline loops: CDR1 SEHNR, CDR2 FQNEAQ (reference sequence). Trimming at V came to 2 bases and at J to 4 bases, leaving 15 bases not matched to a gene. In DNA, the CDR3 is TGTGCCAGCAGCTTAAATCCATTTCGACAGGGGATAGGCACCGGGGAGCTGTTTTTT. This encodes CASSLNPFRQGIGTGELFF.

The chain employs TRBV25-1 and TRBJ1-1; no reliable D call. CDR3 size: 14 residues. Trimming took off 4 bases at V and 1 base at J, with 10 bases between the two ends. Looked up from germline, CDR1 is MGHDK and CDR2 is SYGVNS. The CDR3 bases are TGTGCCAGCAGTGTTGGCGGAGGGAACACTGAAGCTTTCTTT. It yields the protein CASSVGGGNTEAFF.

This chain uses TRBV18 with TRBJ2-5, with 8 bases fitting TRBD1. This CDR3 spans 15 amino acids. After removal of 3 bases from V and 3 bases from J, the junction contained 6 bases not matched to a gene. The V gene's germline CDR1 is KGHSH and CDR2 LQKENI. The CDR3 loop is CASSPQGAPEETQYF. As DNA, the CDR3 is TGTGCCAGCTCACCTCAGGGGGCCCCCGAAGAGACCCAGTACTTC.

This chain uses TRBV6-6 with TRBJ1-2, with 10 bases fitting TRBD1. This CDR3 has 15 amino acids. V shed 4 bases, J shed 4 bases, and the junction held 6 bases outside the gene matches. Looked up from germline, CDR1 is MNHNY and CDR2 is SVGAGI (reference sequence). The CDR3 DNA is TGTGCCAGCAGTTGGGGACAGGGGAGCGCCTATGGCTACACCTTC. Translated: CASSWGQGSAYGYTF.

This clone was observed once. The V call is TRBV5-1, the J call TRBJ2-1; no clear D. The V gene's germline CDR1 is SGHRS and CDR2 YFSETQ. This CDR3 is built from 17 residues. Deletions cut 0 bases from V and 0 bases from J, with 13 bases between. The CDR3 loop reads CASSLVPTILSYNEQFF. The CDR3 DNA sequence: TGCGCCAGCAGCTTGGTCCCAACTATACTCTCCTACAATGAGCAGTTCTTC.

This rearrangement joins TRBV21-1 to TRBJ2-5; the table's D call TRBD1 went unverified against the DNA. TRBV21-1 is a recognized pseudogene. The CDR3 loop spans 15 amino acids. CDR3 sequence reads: CASTRPTGEGETQYF. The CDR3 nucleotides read TGTGCCAGCACCCGCCCGACAGGGGAAGGAGAGACCCAGTACTTC.

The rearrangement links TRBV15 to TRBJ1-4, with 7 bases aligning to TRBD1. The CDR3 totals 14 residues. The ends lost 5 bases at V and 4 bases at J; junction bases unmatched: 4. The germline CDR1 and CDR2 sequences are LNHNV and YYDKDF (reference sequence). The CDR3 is CATSAGQLNEKLFF. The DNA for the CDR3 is TGTGCCACCAGCGCGGGACAGCTTAATGAAAAACTGTTTTTT.

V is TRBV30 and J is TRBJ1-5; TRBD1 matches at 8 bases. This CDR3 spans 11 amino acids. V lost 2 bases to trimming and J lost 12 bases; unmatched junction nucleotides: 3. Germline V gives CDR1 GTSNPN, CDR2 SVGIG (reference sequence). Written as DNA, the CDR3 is TGTGCCTGGAGTTCGACAGGGGTCCAGCATTTT. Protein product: CAWSSTGVQHF.

Here the CDR3 DNA reads TGTGCCAGCAGCCTAACTTGGCGGGAGGATGAAGATACGCAGTATTTT. Its protein is CASSLTWREDEDTQYF. The V gene is TRBV3-1 (or the pseudogene TRBV3-2), the J gene TRBJ2-3, with 8 bases aligning to TRBD2. The germline CDR1 and CDR2 sequences are LGHDT and YNNKEL (reference sequence). This CDR3 has 16 residues. J lost 5 bases, V lost 4 bases, and 11 bases had no gene match.

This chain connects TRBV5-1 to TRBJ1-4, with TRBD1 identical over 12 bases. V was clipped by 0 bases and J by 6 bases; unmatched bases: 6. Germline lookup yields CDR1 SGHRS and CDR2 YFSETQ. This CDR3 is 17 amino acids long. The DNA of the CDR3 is TGCGCCAGCAGCTTGGACGGGACAGGGGGCGGGGATGAAAAACTGTTTTTT. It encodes CASSLDGTGGGDEKLFF. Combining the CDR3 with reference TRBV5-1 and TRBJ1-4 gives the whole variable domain KAGVTQTPRYLIKTRGQQVTLSCSPISGHRSVSWYQQTPGQGLQFLFEYFSETQRNKGNFPGRFSGRQFSNSRSEMNVSTLELGDSALYLCASSLDGTGGGDEKLFFGSGTQLSVL.

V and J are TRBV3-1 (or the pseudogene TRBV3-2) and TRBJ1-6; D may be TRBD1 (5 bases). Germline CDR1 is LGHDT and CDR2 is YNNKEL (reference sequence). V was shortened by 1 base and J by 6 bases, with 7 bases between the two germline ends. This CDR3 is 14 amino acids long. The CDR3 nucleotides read TGTGCCAGCAGCCAAGCAGGGTTTAATTCACCCCTCCACTTT. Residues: CASSQAGFNSPLHF.

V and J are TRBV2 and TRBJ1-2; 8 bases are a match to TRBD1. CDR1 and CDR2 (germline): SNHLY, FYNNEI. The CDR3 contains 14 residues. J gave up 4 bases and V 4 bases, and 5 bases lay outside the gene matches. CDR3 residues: CASSGGTGGYGYTF. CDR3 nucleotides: TGTGCCAGCAGTGGAGGTACAGGGGGCTATGGCTACACCTTC.

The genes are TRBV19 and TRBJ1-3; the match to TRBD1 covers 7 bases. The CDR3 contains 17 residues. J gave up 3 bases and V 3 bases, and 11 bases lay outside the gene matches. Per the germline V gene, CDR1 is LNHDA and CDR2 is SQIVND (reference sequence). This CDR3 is CASSMDKGAAGGNTIYF. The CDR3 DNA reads TGTGCCAGTAGTATGGACAAGGGGGCAGCCGGTGGAAACACCATATATTTT.

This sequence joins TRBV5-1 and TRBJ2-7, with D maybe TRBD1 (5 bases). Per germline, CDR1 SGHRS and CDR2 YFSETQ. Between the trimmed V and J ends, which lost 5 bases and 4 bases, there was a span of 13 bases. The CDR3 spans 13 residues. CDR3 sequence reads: CASSSTGGYEQYF. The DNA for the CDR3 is TGCGCCAGCAGTTCCACAGGTGGTTACGAGCAGTACTTC.

CDR3 residues: CASSTAGTGGPSPLHF. CDR3 nucleotide sequence: TGTGCCAGTAGTACGGCCGGGACAGGGGGCCCTTCACCCCTCCACTTT. The chain combines TRBV19 with TRBJ1-6, with 12 positions matching TRBD1. The CDR3 loop spans 16 amino acids. CDR1 and CDR2 from the germline V gene are LNHDA and SQIVND (reference sequence). With V trimmed by 4 bases and J by 9 bases, 7 bases remained unmatched. The complete variable domain, with remaining parts taken from reference TRBV19 and TRBJ1-6, reads DGGITQSPKYLFRKEGQNVTLSCEQNLNHDAMYWYRQDPGQGLRLIYYSQIVNDFQKGDIAEGYSVSREKKESFPLTVTSAQKNPTAFYLCASSTAGTGGPSPLHFGNGTRLTVT.

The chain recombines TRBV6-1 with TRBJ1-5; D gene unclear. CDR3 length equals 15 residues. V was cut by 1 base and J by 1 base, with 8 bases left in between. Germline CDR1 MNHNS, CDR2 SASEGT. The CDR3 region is CASSEVSGSNQPQHF. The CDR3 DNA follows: TGTGCCAGCAGTGAAGTGTCGGGGAGCAATCAGCCCCAGCATTTT.